This T cell receptor (beta chain) derives from a study of a mutant IDH1 vaccine in newly diagnosed glioma. Study-wide findings and caveats: Immune responses induced by the vaccine were seen in 93.3% of patients, spanning multiple MHC alleles.

V was trimmed by 6 bases and J by 7 bases, leaving 31 bases between them. The CDR3 has 19 residues. CDR1 SNHLY and CDR2 FYNNEI come from the germline V gene. Regarding time point: baseline, week 1 (first vaccination visit). Treatment denoted: pre-vaccination baseline after standard-of-care therapy. Produced via immunoSEQ multiplex PCR; TCRdb's table is partial and in-frame only. The table has nearly 50,000 clones, 80% to 90% seen once. On this clone: The antigen remains unidentified.

This TCR came from a man aged 35 to 55 with glioma. This specimen consisted of PBMCs, obtained from a glioma patient treated with radiotherapy, temozolomide or both. This rearrangement joins TRBV2 to TRBJ2-1; D is tentatively TRBD1 or TRBD2 (7 bases each). The CDR3 bases are TGTGCCAGCAGCCCACTCATCTTCACTAGCGCCAGGGGGGGGAATGAGCAGTTCTTC. Translated: CASSPLIFTSARGGNEQFF.